These 17 T cell receptor beta chains were sequenced from one sample in a study of blood T cell repertoires in COVID-19. Method: immunoSEQ multiplex PCR; TCRdb's copy keeps in-frame clones and lacks some. Here the sample spans under 300,000 clones, about four fifths being singletons. Source material: peripheral blood. These receptors originate from a woman aged 18 to 35 with acute or convalescent COVID-19.

The V call is TRBV10-1, the J call TRBJ2-3, with TRBD2 as a possible D gene (6 bases). Germline CDR1 is WNHNN and CDR2 is SYGVQD (reference sequence). This CDR3 is built from 12 residues. V lost 4 bases and J 5 bases, leaving 7 bases between the germline ends. Here the CDR3 DNA reads TGCGCCAGCAGTGGAGCGGGAGATACGCAGTATTTT. Translating it yields CASSGAGDTQYF.

CDR3 DNA: TGCGCCAGCAGCTTCCCCCAGGGAACTGGGGCCAACGTCCTGACTTTC. Its translation: CASSFPQGTGANVLTF. The rearrangement links TRBV5-1 to TRBJ2-6; maybe TRBD1 (5 bases). Germline V lookup: CDR1 SGHRS, CDR2 YFSETQ. With 2 bases removed from V and 2 bases from J, the gap between germline ends came to 11 bases. The CDR3 sequence is 16 residues long.

The chain couples TRBV9 to TRBJ1-6; TRBD1 is a possible D gene (6 bases). The CDR3 extends over 13 amino acids. Per the germline V gene, CDR1 is SGDLS and CDR2 is YYNGEE. Trimming stripped 4 bases from V and 10 bases from J, with 12 bases between. CDR3 region: CASSTTGNSPLHF. DNA of the CDR3: TGTGCCAGCAGCACCACAGGGAACTCACCCCTCCACTTT.

The chain joins TRBV7-2 to TRBJ1-2; 8 bases map to TRBD1. Trimming took 2 bases from V and 4 from J; bases not matched to a gene: 6. This CDR3 contains 15 residues. Germline CDR1 and CDR2: SGHTA and FQGNSA. The CDR3 DNA is TGTGCCAGCAGCTTACGGTCAGGGGGCGGCTATGGCTACACCTTC. Translation gives CASSLRSGGGYGYTF.

CDR3 sequence reads: CASSYTWGDNEQFF. CDR3 nucleotides: TGTGCCAGCAGTTATACGTGGGGAGACAATGAGCAGTTCTTC. V usage is TRBV6-2 or TRBV6-3 and J usage is TRBJ2-1; D may be TRBD2 (5 bases). Germline-derived CDR1 and CDR2 are MNHEY and SVGEGT. The CDR3 is 14 residues long. V lost 3 bases and J lost 5, with 11 bases in between.

This rearrangement joins TRBV11-2 to TRBJ2-2; 8 nucleotides align to TRBD2. The ends lost 2 bases at V and 6 bases at J; junction bases unmatched: 8. Germline assignment: CDR1 SGHAT and CDR2 FQNNGV. This CDR3 spans 16 amino acids. DNA of the CDR3: TGTGCCAGCAGCTTACTGTTAGCGGGACAAGCCGGGGAGCTGTTTTTT. Its translation is CASSLLLAGQAGELFF.

In this sample, this clone turned up once. The chain has TRBV6-5 and TRBJ2-7; maybe TRBD2 (6 bases). This CDR3 has 15 residues. Germline CDR1 reads MNHEY; CDR2 reads SVGAGI. V was cut by 2 bases and J by 7 bases, with 18 bases left in between. The CDR3 coding sequence is TGTGCCAGCAGTTACGAGGGGACTCCCCCTCGGGAGCAGTACTTC. Translating gives CASSYEGTPPREQYF.

The chain is built from TRBV7-9 and TRBJ2-2, with D uncertain. Germline V gene sequence: CDR1 SEHNR, CDR2 FQNEAQ (reference sequence). This CDR3 is 16 amino acids long. V shed 5 bases and J shed 4 bases, with 17 bases lying between them. The CDR3 DNA follows: TGTGCCAGCAGCCACCCCTTGGGCTCTGGCACCGGGGAGCTGTTTTTT. It is translated as CASSHPLGSGTGELFF.

V and J are TRBV10-3 and TRBJ1-1; no clear D. Per the germline V gene, CDR1 is ENHRY and CDR2 is SYGVKD. The CDR3 sequence is 13 residues long. V was shortened by 10 bases and J by 4 bases, with 16 bases between the two germline ends. The CDR3 is CATRETEGTEAFF. CDR3 bases: TGTGCCACCCGGGAGACTGAGGGCACTGAAGCTTTCTTT.

The V and J genes are TRBV28 and TRBJ1-4; tentative D call: TRBD1 (5 bases). The CDR3 totals 13 residues. Per the germline V gene, CDR1 is MDHEN and CDR2 is SYDVKM. Between the trimmed V and J ends, which lost 6 bases and 6 bases, there was a span of 11 bases. DNA of the CDR3: TGTGCCAGCAGATCGGGACTGTATGAAAAACTGTTTTTT. Its protein is CASRSGLYEKLFF.

This clone was counted a few times. This chain uses TRBV6-5 with TRBJ1-3; D possibly corresponds to TRBD1 (5 bases). Germline-derived CDR1 and CDR2 are MNHEY and SVGAGI. V was shortened by 10 bases and J by 0 bases, with 13 bases between the two germline ends. The CDR3 consists of 14 residues. The CDR3 DNA is TGTGCCACCCACGGGGGGAGCTCTGGAAACACCATATATTTT. This gives the protein CATHGGSSGNTIYF.

The CDR3 sequence is CASSPVGVLTYEQYF. CDR3 DNA: TGTGCCAGCTCACCAGTAGGGGTCCTTACCTACGAGCAGTACTTC. This chain connects TRBV18 to TRBJ2-7, with a tentative D call TRBD1 (5 bases). Trimming took 2 bases from V and 2 from J, leaving 13 bases between them. The length of the CDR3 is 15 residues. Germline CDR1 KGHSH, CDR2 LQKENI.

This clone occurred once. V usage is TRBV30 and J usage is TRBJ2-3, with 9 bases fitting TRBD1. Germline V gene sequence: CDR1 GTSNPN, CDR2 SVGIG (reference sequence). This CDR3 region has 15 residues. J gave up 0 bases and V 0 bases, and 1 base lay outside the gene matches. CDR3: CAWSVGTGSTDTQYF. CDR3 coding DNA: TGTGCCTGGAGTGTAGGGACAGGGAGCACAGATACGCAGTATTTT.

This chain's CDR3 is CASRPGGWGTEAFF. The CDR3 DNA is TGTGCCAGCAGGCCAGGGGGCTGGGGCACTGAAGCTTTCTTT. The chain links TRBV28 to TRBJ1-1, with 8 bases aligning to TRBD1. Germline V lookup: CDR1 MDHEN, CDR2 SYDVKM. The CDR3 runs 14 residues. The V segment lost 6 bases and the J segment 4 bases; nucleotides outside the gene matches: 7. Full variable domain (rest looked up from reference TRBV28 and TRBJ1-1): DVKVTQSSRYLVKRTGEKVFLECVQDMDHENMFWYRQDPGLGLRLIYFSYDVKMKEKGDIPEGYSVSREKKERFSLILESASTNQTSMYLCASRPGGWGTEAFFGQGTRLTVV.

This sequence joins TRBV6-5 and TRBJ2-7; 9 bases map to TRBD1. The V gene's germline CDR1 is MNHEY and CDR2 SVGAGI. The CDR3 contains 11 residues. With V trimmed by 11 bases and J by 6 bases, 5 bases remained unmatched. CDR3 sequence: CARDRDGEQYF. Written as DNA, the CDR3 is TGTGCCCGGGACAGGGATGGCGAGCAGTACTTC.

The chain has TRBV5-5 and TRBJ1-1; 7 nucleotides match TRBD1. The germline gives CDR1 SGHKS, CDR2 YYEKEE (reference sequence). The J segment lost 7 bases and the V segment lost 0 bases, leaving 6 bases of the junction unmatched. CDR3 length: 14 residues. Here the CDR3 DNA reads TGTGCCAGCAGCTTGGGCAGGGGGTTCAGTGAAGCTTTCTTT. This sequence encodes CASSLGRGFSEAFF.

A few counts support this clone. This sequence joins TRBV7-2 and TRBJ2-1; D may be TRBD1 (6 bases). Trimming pared 5 bases from V and 7 bases from J, leaving 9 bases between. This CDR3 spans 12 amino acids. Looked up from germline, CDR1 is SGHTA and CDR2 is FQGNSA. The CDR3 protein is CASSTQGNEQFF. DNA for the CDR3: TGTGCCAGCAGCACACAGGGTAATGAGCAGTTCTTC.